These T cell receptor beta chains were read from a single sample in a study of technical replicates of blood from several donors. Assay: immunoSEQ multiplex PCR; the TCRdb copy retains only in-frame clones and omits some. Of about 97,000 clones in the sample, roughly 95% were seen once. The sample consisted of T cells isolated from PBMCs. The receptors originated from a human donor in good health. Each CDR3 is given with its conserved first and last residue. The order of the fields is clone size, D gene, V gene, J gene, CDR3 protein, CDR3 DNA. The D gene is left open where the match is weak. Expanded clones are given a class, and other clones once, few, many or no size at all.

>-|TRBD2|TRBV25-1|TRBJ2-2
CASKGLAGGTGELFF
TGTGCCAGCAAGGGACTAGCGGGGGGTACCGGGGAGCTGTTTTTT
>-|TRBD1|TRBV2|TRBJ1-5
CASSHPGGGQPQHF
TGTGCCAGCAGCCACCCAGGGGGTGGACAGCCCCAGCATTTT
>-|-|TRBV29-1|TRBJ2-7
CSALFTYEQYF
TGCAGCGCACTTTTTACCTACGAGCAGTACTTC
>-|TRBD2|TRBV6-5|TRBJ2-5
CASRAGGPETQYF
TGTGCCAGCAGGGCGGGAGGGCCAGAGACCCAGTACTTC
>-|TRBD1|TRBV28|TRBJ2-7
CASRGQGATYEQYF
TGTGCCAGCAGGGGACAGGGGGCCACCTACGAGCAGTACTTC
>-|-|TRBV10-1|TRBJ2-5
CASSNSTKTAQETQYF
TGCGCCAGCAGTAATAGTACAAAGACAGCTCAAGAGACCCAGTACTTC
>-|-|TRBV5-6|TRBJ2-3
CASSFILEDTQYF
TGTGCCAGCAGCTTCATACTAGAGGATACGCAGTATTTT
>-|-|TRBV10-3|TRBJ1-2
CAISEIRGNYGYTF
TGTGCCATCAGTGAGATTAGGGGGAACTATGGCTACACCTTC
>-|-|TRBV6-5|TRBJ2-2
CASSYTSGELFF
TGTGCCAGCAGTTACACATCCGGGGAGCTGTTTTTT
>-|TRBD1|TRBV6-5|TRBJ2-5
CASSSQATGGETQYF
TGTGCCAGCAGTTCCCAAGCAACAGGGGGGGAGACCCAGTACTTC
>-|-|TRBV19|TRBJ2-7
CASRKGGTYEQYF
TGTGCCAGTAGGAAAGGAGGAACCTACGAGCAGTACTTC
>-|TRBD2|TRBV15|TRBJ2-7
CATSRSSGVSYEQYF
TGTGCCACCAGCAGATCTAGCGGGGTATCCTACGAGCAGTACTTC
>once|TRBD1|TRBV30|TRBJ2-7
CAWSVRTGWAYEQYF
TGTGCCTGGAGTGTACGGACAGGCTGGGCCTACGAGCAGTACTTC
>-|-|TRBV9|TRBJ2-2
CASSVAGGANTGELFF
TGTGCCAGCAGCGTAGCTGGCGGAGCGAACACCGGGGAGCTGTTTTTT
>-|TRBD2|TRBV5-1|TRBJ2-7
CASSLFSHFAGGPVSYEQYF
TGCGCCAGCAGTCTATTCTCCCATTTCGCGGGAGGGCCCGTCTCCTACGAGCAGTACTTC
>-|TRBD1|TRBV4-1|TRBJ2-2
CASRGQAGTGELFF
TGCGCCAGCCGCGGACAGGCAGGGACCGGGGAGCTGTTTTTT
>-|TRBD1|TRBV29-1|TRBJ2-7
CSIRQGQSYEQYF
TGCAGCATCAGACAGGGCCAATCCTACGAGCAGTACTTC
>-|-|TRBV30|TRBJ1-1
CAWNLGGEAFF
TGTGCCTGGAACTTGGGGGGTGAAGCTTTCTTT
>-|-|TRBV6-6|TRBJ2-1
CASSPYYDEQFF
TGTGCCAGCAGCCCCTACTACGATGAGCAGTTCTTC
>once|TRBD2|TRBV5-1|TRBJ2-5
CASSAGLAGVETQYF
TGCGCCAGCAGCGCGGGACTAGCGGGAGTGGAGACCCAGTACTTC
>-|TRBD2|TRBV30|TRBJ2-2
CAWRTSGVRELFF
TGTGCCTGGAGGACTAGCGGGGTCAGGGAGCTGTTTTTT
>-|-|TRBV4-2|TRBJ2-5
CASSQVTERSIETQYF
TGTGCCAGCAGCCAAGTAACCGAGAGGAGTATAGAGACCCAGTACTTC
>-|-|TRBV27|TRBJ2-3
CASSLSGREVPDTQYF
TGTGCCAGCAGTTTATCGGGCAGGGAGGTTCCAGATACGCAGTATTTT
>-|TRBD1|TRBV19|TRBJ2-7
CANTLRQGLSSYEQYF
TGTGCCAATACGCTAAGACAGGGGCTTAGCTCCTACGAGCAGTACTTC
>-|-|TRBV9|TRBJ1-3
CASSPQPHTSGNTIYF
TGTGCCAGCAGCCCCCAACCCCACACCTCTGGAAACACCATATATTTT
>-|-|TRBV30|TRBJ2-1
CAWSAEGEQFF
TGTGCCTGGAGTGCGGAGGGTGAGCAGTTCTTC
>-|-|TRBV6-5|TRBJ1-4
CASSYNLNEKLFF
TGTGCCAGCAGTTACAACTTAAATGAAAAACTGTTTTTT
>-|-|TRBV7-6|TRBJ2-7
CASSLGASRDYEQYF
TGTGCCAGCAGCTTAGGGGCTAGCCGAGACTACGAGCAGTACTTC
>-|TRBD2|TRBV30|TRBJ2-5
CAWGSGVPYQETQYF
TGTGCCTGGGGAAGCGGGGTCCCCTACCAAGAGACCCAGTACTTC
>-|TRBD2|TRBV5-1|TRBJ2-3
CASSLVGLASTSTDTQYF
TGCGCCAGCAGCTTGGTTGGACTAGCGTCAACTAGCACAGATACGCAGTATTTT
>-|TRBD2|TRBV13|TRBJ2-5
CASSLRLAGDQETQYF
TGTGCCAGCAGCTTGAGACTAGCGGGGGACCAAGAGACCCAGTACTTC
>-|-|TRBV19|TRBJ2-3
CASRMGTPDTQYF
TGTGCCAGTAGAATGGGGACACCAGATACGCAGTATTTT
>-|-|TRBV4-3|TRBJ2-2
CASSHGTPHTGELFF
TGCGCCAGCAGCCACGGGACTCCTCACACCGGGGAGCTGTTTTTT
>-|-|TRBV6-5|TRBJ1-5
CASSSGSRNQPQHF
TGTGCCAGCAGCTCCGGGAGCCGCAATCAGCCCCAGCATTTT
>once|-|TRBV5-6|TRBJ2-7
CASSLMLGVAGLEQYF
TGTGCCAGCAGCTTGATGCTGGGAGTTGCGGGGCTCGAGCAGTACTTC
>-|TRBD1|TRBV7-6|TRBJ2-7
CASSQEGQVSPYEQYF
TGTGCCAGCAGCCAAGAGGGACAGGTGTCTCCCTACGAGCAGTACTTC
>-|TRBD1|TRBV16|TRBJ1-2
CASSNNRGGGYGYTF
TGTGCCAGCAGCAACAACAGGGGAGGCGGCTATGGCTACACCTTC
>once|-|TRBV14|TRBJ2-2
CASSQVPSAGELFF
TGTGCCAGCAGCCAAGTCCCCTCCGCCGGGGAGCTGTTTTTT
>-|-|TRBV27|TRBJ1-2
CASSKGVTDGYTF
TGTGCCAGCAGTAAGGGGGTTACGGATGGCTACACCTTC
>-|TRBD2|TRBV7-9|TRBJ2-3
CASTLSGIGTDTQYF
TGTGCCAGCACCCTTAGCGGGATTGGTACAGATACGCAGTATTTT